This TCR beta chain appears in the sequencing data of a study of blood T cell repertoires in COVID-19. Sequenced by immunoSEQ multiplex PCR; TCRdb stores in-frame clones only, minus some. The data hold 25,000 to 35,000 clones, with approximately 93% observed a single time. This receptor was obtained from a woman in her seventies with COVID-19, enrolled during active disease. The sequenced material came from peripheral blood.

CDR3 nucleotide sequence: TGTGCCACCAGCAGCGCCGGGATTTCCCGTGGCTACACCTTC. Protein product: CATSSAGISRGYTF. V usage is TRBV15 and J usage is TRBJ1-2; D is ambiguous. Germline V gene lookup returns CDR1 LNHNV and CDR2 YYDKDF (reference sequence). V lost 3 bases and J 7 bases, leaving 15 bases between the germline ends. This CDR3 has 14 residues.